One sample yielded the 27 T cell receptor beta chains listed below, sequenced in a study of T cell responses to AZD1222 COVID-19 vaccine. Measured with immunoSEQ multiplex PCR; TCRdb has only the in-frame clones, and not every one. The sample comprises roughly 100,000 clones, approximately 84% of which are singletons, and over 15% rests with the top ten. Sample: peripheral blood, taken on day 0 of AZD1222 vaccination. These receptors were collected from an adult in good health.

The chain recombines TRBV7-2 with TRBJ1-2, with a weak D call TRBD1 (5 bases). This CDR3 spans 15 amino acids. From germline, CDR1 is SGHTA and CDR2 FQGNSA. V was cut by 4 bases and J by 4 bases, with 16 bases left in between. CDR3 protein: CASSSDGLGGYGYTF. The CDR3 nucleotides read TGTGCCAGCAGCTCGGACGGCTTGGGGGGCTATGGCTACACCTTC.

The chain links TRBV7-2 to TRBJ1-2; possibly TRBD1 for D (5 bases). Per germline, CDR1 SGHTA and CDR2 FQGNSA. This CDR3 contains 15 residues. V dropped 1 base and J dropped 5 bases, with 14 bases sitting between them. This CDR3 reads CASSLVSTASYGYTF. CDR3 sequence (DNA): TGTGCCAGCAGCTTAGTGTCGACAGCCTCTTATGGCTACACCTTC.

This chain connects TRBV7-2 to TRBJ1-2, with D unclear. Trimming removed 5 bases at V and 4 bases at J, with 11 bases between. CDR3 size: 13 residues. The V gene's germline CDR1 is SGHTA and CDR2 FQGNSA. As DNA, the CDR3 is TGTGCCAGCAGCGCGCCAGCAGGCTATGGCTACACCTTC. It translates to CASSAPAGYGYTF.

The chain has TRBV6-1 and TRBJ2-7; 7 bases map to TRBD1. The germline CDR1 and CDR2 sequences are MNHNS and SASEGT. There are 11 residues in the CDR3. V was pared by 5 bases and J by 7 bases, with 2 bases of the junction left unmatched. CDR3 bases: TGTGCCAGCAGTCACAGGGGTGAGCAGTACGTC. As protein: CASSHRGEQYV.

The V and J genes are TRBV28 and TRBJ2-4; D may be TRBD1 (5 bases). Germline V gene lookup returns CDR1 MDHEN and CDR2 SYDVKM. The length of the CDR3 is 16 residues. Trimming stripped 2 bases from V and 0 bases from J, with 11 bases between. As DNA, the CDR3 is TGTGCCAGCAGTTTACAGGGTCAGGTAGCCAAAAACATTCAGTACTTC. Its protein product is CASSLQGQVAKNIQYF.

The chain is built from TRBV7-8 and TRBJ2-2, with D unresolved. Germline values: CDR1 SGHVS, CDR2 FQNEAQ. Trimming left V 2 bases short and J 4 bases short, with 8 bases between. The CDR3 is 14 amino acids. The CDR3 DNA reads as TGTGCCAGCAGCTTATCTTGGGTCACCGGGGAGCTGTTTTTT. Translated, it gives CASSLSWVTGELFF.

This clone was counted once. This chain joins TRBV6-5 and TRBJ1-6; 10 positions agree with TRBD1. CDR3 length equals 16 residues. The ends lost 0 bases at V and 7 bases at J; junction bases unmatched: 3. Germline V gene sequence: CDR1 MNHEY, CDR2 SVGAGI. As DNA, the CDR3 is TGTGCCAGCAGTTACTCGACAGGGGGCAGGAATTCACCCCTCCACTTT. This translates into CASSYSTGGRNSPLHF.

The chain is built from TRBV7-3 and TRBJ2-1, with D uncertain. Trimming took off 4 bases at V and 5 bases at J, with 6 bases between the two ends. Germline V gene data show CDR1 as SGHTA and CDR2 as FQGTGA. The CDR3 is made up of 12 amino acids. The CDR3 DNA is TGTGCCAGCAGCTCCGCCAACAATGAGCAGTTCTTC. Protein product: CASSSANNEQFF. Drawing the rest from reference TRBV7-3 and TRBJ2-1, the complete variable domain is GAGVSQTPSNKVTEKGKYVELRCDPISGHTALYWYRQSLGQGPEFLIYFQGTGAADDSGLPNDRFFAVRPEGSVSTLKIQRTERGDSAVYLCASSSANNEQFFGPGTRLTVL.

This chain links TRBV15 with TRBJ1-2; D remains ambiguous. This CDR3 has 13 amino acids. Germline CDR1 and CDR2: LNHNV and YYDKDF (reference sequence). V was pared by 0 bases and J by 8 bases, with 10 bases between. The CDR3 DNA sequence: TGTGCCACCAGCAGAGACCGTTTCGGGGGCTACACCTTC. Protein sequence: CATSRDRFGGYTF.

The V and J genes are TRBV28 and TRBJ2-5; D possibly corresponds to TRBD2 (7 bases). CDR3 size: 15 residues. Germline assignment: CDR1 MDHEN and CDR2 SYDVKM. V was trimmed by 7 bases and J by 5 bases, leaving 20 bases between them. As DNA, the CDR3 is TGTGCCAGCACCGAGGCCCCCGGGGGGCGGGAGACCCAGTACTTC. Translating gives CASTEAPGGRETQYF. Looking up the rest from reference TRBV28 and TRBJ2-5 gives the full variable domain: DVKVTQSSRYLVKRTGEKVFLECVQDMDHENMFWYRQDPGLGLRLIYFSYDVKMKEKGDIPEGYSVSREKKERFSLILESASTNQTSMYLCASTEAPGGRETQYFGPGTRLLVL.

This clone appeared once. In DNA form, the CDR3 reads TGTGCCAGCAGTTGGGGACAGGGTACAAACGAGCAGTACGTC. Its translation: CASSWGQGTNEQYV. The chain joins TRBV6-2 or TRBV6-3 to TRBJ2-7; 9 bases line up with TRBD1. CDR1 and CDR2 (germline): MNHEY, SVGEGT. The CDR3 totals 14 residues. With 4 bases clipped from V and 5 bases from J, the junction kept 6 bases outside the gene matches.

The V gene is TRBV3-1 (or the pseudogene TRBV3-2), the J gene TRBJ2-2, with 7 bases matching TRBD2. The V gene end was trimmed by 0 bases and the J gene end by 6 bases; junction bases not matched to a gene: 7. This CDR3 contains 16 residues. From germline, CDR1 is LGHDT and CDR2 YNNKEL (reference sequence). CDR3 DNA sequence: TGTGCCAGCAGCCAAGAAACCCGACTAGCTCCCGGGGAGCTGTTTTTT. It specifies CASSQETRLAPGELFF.

The chain has TRBV2 and TRBJ1-6; D gene ambiguous. V lost 2 bases, J lost 0 bases, and 5 bases lay in between. Germline loops: CDR1 SNHLY, CDR2 FYNNEI. The CDR3 has 15 residues. As DNA, the CDR3 is TGTGCCAGCAGTGAACAGCACTCCTATAATTCACCCCTCCACTTT. Protein: CASSEQHSYNSPLHF.

V is TRBV5-1 and J is TRBJ1-1; D possibly corresponds to TRBD1 (6 bases). The V end lost 4 bases, the J end lost 4 bases, and 14 bases lay between the germline ends. CDR1 is SGHRS, CDR2 YFSETQ, per germline. This CDR3 contains 14 residues. DNA for the CDR3: TGCGCCAGCAGCGGGAACAGGGAGACCACTGAAGCTTTCTTT. This sequence encodes CASSGNRETTEAFF.

The chain combines TRBV7-2 with TRBJ1-1; TRBD1 matches at 7 bases. Germline V gives CDR1 SGHTA, CDR2 FQGNSA. This CDR3 comprises 14 residues. V trimming: 4 bases; J trimming: 3 bases; junction bases outside the gene matches: 5. This CDR3 is CASSSGQDHTEAFF. The CDR3 region has the DNA TGTGCCAGCAGCTCCGGACAGGACCACACTGAAGCTTTCTTT.

V and J are TRBV19 and TRBJ2-5, with D hard to call. Germline CDR1 LNHDA, CDR2 SQIVND (reference sequence). Trimming took 4 bases from V and 5 from J, leaving 11 bases between them. The CDR3 runs to 13 residues. The CDR3 sequence: CASSSRTGETQYF. CDR3 nucleotide sequence: TGTGCCAGTAGTAGCCGGACCGGTGAGACCCAGTACTTC.

V is TRBV28 and J is TRBJ2-7; D gene ambiguous. Germline CDR1 is MDHEN and CDR2 is SYDVKM. CDR3 size: 15 residues. The V gene lost 4 bases and the J gene lost 4 bases, with 17 bases spanning the gap. The CDR3: CASSSIESQTYEQYF. The CDR3 DNA reads as TGTGCCAGCAGTTCGATCGAGAGCCAGACGTACGAGCAGTACTTC.

There are many counts of this clone. This rearrangement joins TRBV3-1 (or the pseudogene TRBV3-2) to TRBJ2-1; D perhaps matches TRBD1 (5 bases). Germline lookup yields CDR1 LGHDT and CDR2 YNNKEL (reference sequence). With 0 bases removed from V and 10 bases from J, the gap between germline ends came to 19 bases. The CDR3 is 16 amino acids. The CDR3 DNA is TGTGCCAGCAGCCAAGATCCAGGGCTTGTCGAAGGGGAGCAGTTCTTC. Translating gives CASSQDPGLVEGEQFF.

The chain carries TRBV27 and TRBJ2-3, with D perhaps matching TRBD1 or TRBD2 (5 bases each). Trimming took off 5 bases at V and 0 bases at J, with 15 bases between the two ends. Germline V gene data show CDR1 as MNHEY and CDR2 as SMNVEV (reference sequence). There are 16 residues in the CDR3. The CDR3 here is CASSPWDRPSTDTQYF. In nucleotides, the CDR3 is TGTGCCAGCAGTCCTTGGGACCGGCCTAGCACAGATACGCAGTATTTT.

The chain uses TRBV7-2 and TRBJ2-1; 10 positions agree with TRBD2. Germline V lookup: CDR1 SGHTA, CDR2 FQGNSA. This CDR3 is 18 amino acids long. Germline trimming cut 1 base from V and 4 bases from J; bases unmatched to any gene: 10. CDR3 sequence reads: CASSLVGPSGGTYNEQFF. The CDR3 DNA is TGTGCCAGCAGCTTAGTAGGGCCTAGCGGGGGCACGTACAATGAGCAGTTCTTC.

V usage is TRBV7-2 and J usage is TRBJ1-5, with D possibly TRBD1 on 5 matching bases. This CDR3 contains 14 residues. V was clipped by 0 bases and J by 4 bases, with 7 bases between them. Germline V gene data show CDR1 as SGHTA and CDR2 as FQGNSA. CDR3 DNA sequence: TGTGCCAGCAGCTTAGCAGGGGTTAATCAGCCCCAGCATTTT. Translation gives CASSLAGVNQPQHF.

J is TRBJ2-5 and V is TRBV14, with 10 bases that match TRBD1. The CDR3 consists of 14 residues. Germline V gene data show CDR1 as SGHDN and CDR2 as FVKESK. Trimming at V came to 4 bases and at J to 5 bases, leaving 4 bases not matched to a gene. The CDR3 DNA reads as TGTGCCAGCAGCCGGGACAGGGGAGGGGAGACCCAGTACTTC. This codes for CASSRDRGGETQYF.

The genes are TRBV19 and TRBJ1-5; D unclear. Trimming shortened V by 3 bases and J by 3 bases, and 9 bases separated the two germline ends. Germline-derived CDR1 and CDR2 are LNHDA and SQIVND (reference sequence). The CDR3 sequence is 14 residues long. Here the CDR3 reads CASSMEQVNQPQHF. The CDR3 coding sequence is TGTGCCAGTAGTATGGAGCAGGTCAATCAGCCCCAGCATTTT.

CDR3 nucleotide sequence: TGTGCCAGCAGCCAATCGGGGGAGGCCGCAGATACGCAGTATTTT. Translated: CASSQSGEAADTQYF. This rearrangement joins TRBV3-1 (or the pseudogene TRBV3-2) to TRBJ2-3, with D possibly being TRBD2 (6 bases). The ends were cut back, 2 bases at V and 4 bases at J, with 13 bases in the middle. CDR3 size: 15 residues. In germline, CDR1 is LGHDT, CDR2 YNNKEL (reference sequence).

The J gene is TRBJ1-1, the V gene TRBV9; D is uncertain. The CDR3 is 16 amino acids. Per germline, CDR1 SGDLS and CDR2 YYNGEE. Between the trimmed V and J ends, which lost 0 bases and 1 base, there was a span of 13 bases. The DNA of the CDR3 is TGTGCCAGCAGCGTAGATCCCCCCGGGCCGAACACTGAAGCTTTCTTT. It codes for CASSVDPPGPNTEAFF. Filled out from reference TRBV9 and TRBJ1-1, the complete variable domain reads DSGVTQTPKHLITATGQRVTLRCSPRSGDLSVYWYQQSLDQGLQFLIQYYNGEERAKGNILERFSAQQFPDLHSELNLSSLELGDSALYFCASSVDPPGPNTEAFFGQGTRLTVV.

This clone was found once. V usage is TRBV20-1 and J usage is TRBJ2-7; D remains ambiguous. The CDR3 runs to 11 residues. V gave up 8 bases and J gave up 4 bases, with 12 bases separating them. Looked up from germline, CDR1 is DFQATT and CDR2 is SNEGSKA (reference sequence). CDR3 coding DNA: TGCAGTACGCCAAATGAGTACGAGCAGTACTTC. Its protein product is CSTPNEYEQYF.

The chain links TRBV4-2 to TRBJ1-1; TRBD1 aligns across 9 bases. Germline V lookup: CDR1 LGHNA, CDR2 YNFKEQ. This CDR3 comprises 19 residues. V trimming: 2 bases; J trimming: 3 bases; junction bases outside the gene matches: 16. The CDR3 coding sequence is TGTGCCAGCAGCCAACCTACCGGGACAGGGAGTAAGGGGGACACTGAAGCTTTCTTT. This codes for CASSQPTGTGSKGDTEAFF.